Below, 3 T cell receptor beta chains from the same sample are listed, as sequenced in a study of blood T cell repertoires in COVID-19 (dated by TCRdb to 2018 to 2020). The library was generated by the immunoSEQ multiplex PCR assay. The source is immuneACCESS, and TCRdb retained only in-frame sequences with V and J called. Part of the clones is not carried over; for the studies checked, unresolved V genes explain less than half of this, and the remainder is unexplained. The sample table lists roughly 72,000 clones, roughly 91% of them with a count of one. Approximately 19% of the sample rests with the top ten. Source material: peripheral blood. All receptors come from a human donor in a cohort sampled during active COVID-19.

This chain connects TRBV5-6 to TRBJ2-1; D uncertain. Germline loops: CDR1 SGHDT, CDR2 YYEEEE. Trimming stripped 1 base from V and 3 bases from J, with 14 bases between. The CDR3 totals 16 residues. DNA of the CDR3: TGTGCCAGCAGCTTGAACTACGGCACAATCTACAATGAGCAGTTCTTC. Protein: CASSLNYGTIYNEQFF.

The chain links TRBV5-1 to TRBJ2-1; D remains ambiguous. V lost 0 bases and J lost 7, with 11 bases in between. The CDR3 sequence is 14 residues long. Germline-derived CDR1 and CDR2 are SGHRS and YFSETQ. The CDR3 region has the DNA TGCGCCAGCAGCTTGGTTCCCGGTTCTAATGAGCAGTTCTTC. This codes for CASSLVPGSNEQFF.

The chain combines TRBV19 with TRBJ1-2; D perhaps matches TRBD1 (6 bases). Per the germline V gene, CDR1 is LNHDA and CDR2 is SQIVND (reference sequence). Trimming left V 6 bases short and J 4 bases short, with 9 bases between. The CDR3 spans 12 residues. The CDR3 bases are TGTGCCAGTAGAACAGGGACCTATGGCTACACCTTC. Protein: CASRTGTYGYTF.